Shown below are 32 T cell receptor beta chains from a single sample sequenced in a study of shared clonotypes between healthy human individuals. Naivety among CD8 cells was defined by CD45RO negativity and positive CCR7 selection, thereby excluding terminally differentiated effector memory CD45RA+ cells. Profiled with immunoSEQ multiplex PCR; TCRdb holds only in-frame clones, not every one. The table has around 550,000 clones, about 95% seen once. The material sequenced was naive CD8+ T cells sorted from blood. Every receptor here comes from a woman aged 30 to 39 in good health.

V and J are TRBV4-1 and TRBJ1-2; D uncertain. CDR3 length: 13 amino acids. Germline CDR1 MGHRA, CDR2 YSYEKL. V lost 2 bases and J 4 bases, leaving 8 bases between the germline ends. CDR3 coding DNA: TGCGCCAGCAGCCAATCTATCAGCTATGGCTACACCTTC. It yields the protein CASSQSISYGYTF.

The V gene is TRBV5-4, the J gene TRBJ2-3; TRBD1 might be the D (5 bases). CDR1 is SGHNT and CDR2 is YYREEE in the germline V gene (reference sequence). With 4 bases removed from V and 2 bases from J, the gap between germline ends came to 14 bases. The CDR3 sequence is 15 residues long. In DNA form, the CDR3 reads TGTGCCAGCAGCCTTACAGGCTTACTCACAGATACGCAGTATTTT. Protein product: CASSLTGLLTDTQYF. Full variable domain (remainder filled in from reference TRBV5-4 and TRBJ2-3): ETGVTQSPTHLIKTRGQQVTLRCSSQSGHNTVSWYQQALGQGPQFIFQYYREEENGRGNFPPRFSGLQFPNYSSELNVNALELDDSALYLCASSLTGLLTDTQYFGPGTRLTVL.

V and J are TRBV5-5 and TRBJ1-5; D is undetermined. The CDR3 consists of 14 residues. Deletions cut 0 bases from V and 3 bases from J, with 7 bases between. CDR1 and CDR2 (germline): SGHKS, YYEKEE (reference sequence). CDR3 in amino acids: CASSLGQLNQPQHF. For the CDR3, the DNA is TGTGCCAGCAGCTTGGGGCAGCTCAATCAGCCCCAGCATTTT.

There are a few counts of this clone. The chain combines TRBV7-9 with TRBJ1-2; tentatively, D is TRBD1 (5 bases). This CDR3 is built from 14 residues. Germline CDR1 reads SEHNR; CDR2 reads FQNEAQ (reference sequence). The V gene lost 1 base and the J gene lost 7 bases, with 13 bases spanning the gap. CDR3 in DNA: TGTGCCAGCAGCTTAGGTGTCAGGGTAGGTGGCTACACCTTC. This encodes CASSLGVRVGGYTF.

The CDR3 is CASSLTKQGSYNEQFF. CDR3 nucleotide sequence: TGCGCCAGCAGCCTTACGAAACAGGGTTCCTACAATGAGCAGTTCTTC. The V gene is TRBV4-1, the J gene TRBJ2-1; tentatively, D is TRBD1 (6 bases). The CDR3 runs to 16 residues. The V gene's germline CDR1 is MGHRA and CDR2 YSYEKL. Trimming took off 4 bases at V and 1 base at J, with 14 bases between the two ends.

The chain employs TRBV5-6 and TRBJ2-7; TRBD2 matches at 7 bases. Germline V gene lookup returns CDR1 SGHDT and CDR2 YYEEEE. This CDR3 is built from 15 residues. The trim removed 1 base at V and 3 bases at J, leaving 7 bases unmatched. The CDR3 coding sequence is TGTGCCAGCAGCTTGCTGCCTAGCGGATACTACGAGCAGTACTTC. Its translation: CASSLLPSGYYEQYF.

The gene calls are TRBV7-9 and TRBJ1-5; 7 positions agree with TRBD1. V lost 5 bases, J lost 2 bases, and 6 bases stayed unmatched. The germline V gene has CDR1 SEHNR and CDR2 FQNEAQ (reference sequence). This CDR3 is built from 15 residues. The CDR3 DNA reads as TGTGCCAGCAGCAAAGGACAGGAACGCAATCAGCCCCAGCATTTT. Amino acids: CASSKGQERNQPQHF.

The chain is built from TRBV7-6 and TRBJ2-1; 8 nucleotides align to TRBD2. Per germline, CDR1 SGHVS and CDR2 FNYEAQ. The ends lost 5 bases at V and 4 bases at J; junction bases unmatched: 19. This CDR3 is built from 19 residues. The CDR3 DNA is TGTGCCAGCAGCACCCTCCTTCGGGGGGCTAGCGGGCCATACAATGAGCAGTTCTTC. As protein: CASSTLLRGASGPYNEQFF.

This rearrangement joins TRBV27 to TRBJ2-7; D remains ambiguous. Germline lookup yields CDR1 MNHEY and CDR2 SMNVEV (reference sequence). The CDR3 runs to 13 residues. Between the trimmed V and J ends, which lost 5 bases and 1 base, there was a span of 9 bases. The CDR3 region has the DNA TGTGCCAGCAGTAATTTCCCATCCTACGAGCAGTACTTC. It encodes CASSNFPSYEQYF.

The rearrangement uses TRBV19 and TRBJ1-1; weak D call: TRBD1 (6 bases). The germline V gene encodes CDR1 LNHDA and CDR2 SQIVND (reference sequence). V was trimmed by 5 bases and J by 6 bases, leaving 16 bases between them. This CDR3 is 14 amino acids long. CDR3: CASSYRDTRAEAFF. In DNA, the CDR3 is TGTGCCAGTAGTTATAGGGACACGCGGGCTGAAGCTTTCTTT.

V and J are TRBV28 and TRBJ2-3; perhaps D is TRBD1 or TRBD2 (6 bases each). There are 15 residues in the CDR3. V was clipped by 2 bases and J by 2 bases, with 11 bases between them. The V gene's germline CDR1 is MDHEN and CDR2 SYDVKM. CDR3 nucleotides: TGTGCCAGCAGTTTACCCTGGGGGGCCACAGATACGCAGTATTTT. It codes for CASSLPWGATDTQYF.

The chain uses TRBV5-8 and TRBJ1-5; tentative D call: TRBD1 (6 bases). CDR1 and CDR2 (germline): SGHTS, YDEGEE. V was cut by 2 bases and J by 1 base, with 10 bases left in between. This CDR3 is built from 15 residues. This chain's CDR3 is CASSFGQGSNQPQHF. CDR3 sequence (DNA): TGTGCCAGCAGCTTCGGGCAGGGGAGCAATCAGCCCCAGCATTTT. The whole variable domain, remainder taken from reference TRBV5-8 and TRBJ1-5, is EAGVTQSPTHLIKTRGQQATLRCSPISGHTSVYWYQQALGLGLQFLLWYDEGEERNRGNFPPRFSGRQFPNYSSELNVNALELEDSALYLCASSFGQGSNQPQHFGDGTRLSIL.

V and J are TRBV15 and TRBJ2-7; TRBD2 aligns across 16 bases. The V and J ends lost 7 bases and 4 bases, in that order; junction bases with no gene match: 13. CDR1 and CDR2 (germline): LNHNV, YYDKDF (reference sequence). The CDR3 covers 18 residues. CDR3 coding DNA: TGTGCCACCACCCCGGGACTAGCGGGAGGGCCGGGCACGTACGAGCAGTACTTC. Protein sequence: CATTPGLAGGPGTYEQYF.

The rearrangement links TRBV6-1 to TRBJ1-1; TRBD1 is a possible D gene (6 bases). Germline CDR1 and CDR2: MNHNS and SASEGT. The CDR3 contains 15 residues. Trimming pared 6 bases from V and 1 base from J, leaving 15 bases between. The CDR3 DNA reads as TGTGCCAGCAGGGATACAGGGTTTCCGAACACTGAAGCTTTCTTT. Translated: CASRDTGFPNTEAFF.

This chain uses TRBV27 with TRBJ2-7, with D possibly TRBD2 on 6 matching bases. This CDR3 contains 15 residues. Trimming took off 5 bases at V and 2 bases at J, with 16 bases between the two ends. Looked up from germline, CDR1 is MNHEY and CDR2 is SMNVEV (reference sequence). In DNA form, the CDR3 reads TGTGCCAGCAGTGTACTTGGGGGAGGAGCCTACGAGCAGTACTTC. As protein: CASSVLGGGAYEQYF.

This chain links TRBV27 with TRBJ2-7, with a possible D match to TRBD1 (7 bases). This CDR3 is built from 15 residues. CDR1 MNHEY and CDR2 SMNVEV come from the germline V gene (reference sequence). Trimming left V 4 bases short and J 7 bases short, with 20 bases between. CDR3 amino acids: CASSSTGAGRGEQYF. For the CDR3, the DNA is TGTGCCAGCAGTTCCACGGGAGCGGGCAGGGGGGAGCAGTACTTC.

The chain combines TRBV19 with TRBJ2-7; D might be TRBD2 (6 bases). CDR3 length: 14 amino acids. V shed 1 base and J shed 5 bases, with 12 bases lying between them. Germline CDR1 LNHDA, CDR2 SQIVND (reference sequence). The CDR3 DNA sequence: TGTGCCAGTAGTATAGTAGGAGGGGTCCACGAGCAGTACTTC. It specifies CASSIVGGVHEQYF.

J is TRBJ1-4 and V is TRBV5-6; D is possibly TRBD1 (5 bases). The CDR3 covers 14 residues. Trimming stripped 2 bases from V and 3 bases from J, with 8 bases between. Germline CDR1 reads SGHDT; CDR2 reads YYEEEE. The CDR3 reads CASSLGHPNEKLFF. Here the CDR3 DNA reads TGTGCCAGCAGCTTAGGACATCCTAATGAAAAACTGTTTTTT.

The CDR3 DNA sequence: TGCGCCAGCAGCTTGAGGTCGCAAGAGCTCCTATCTGGAAACACCATATATTTT. Translating gives CASSLRSQELLSGNTIYF. The V and J genes are TRBV5-1 and TRBJ1-3; D uncertain. Germline V gene data show CDR1 as SGHRS and CDR2 as YFSETQ. CDR3 length: 18 amino acids. The ends were cut back, 1 base at V and 1 base at J, with 18 bases in the middle. Full variable domain (missing parts from reference TRBV5-1 and TRBJ1-3): KAGVTQTPRYLIKTRGQQVTLSCSPISGHRSVSWYQQTPGQGLQFLFEYFSETQRNKGNFPGRFSGRQFSNSRSEMNVSTLELGDSALYLCASSLRSQELLSGNTIYFGEGSWLTVV.

This clone was seen once. This chain uses TRBV10-2 with TRBJ2-3; TRBD1 matches at 9 bases. Trimming cost V 0 bases and J 4 bases; bases outside gene matches: 11. Germline CDR1 and CDR2: WSHSY and SAAADI. The CDR3 runs to 18 residues. The CDR3, as DNA: TGCGCCAGCAGTGAGTCGCTGTTACCGGGACAGGGACCAGATACGCAGTATTTT. Translating it yields CASSESLLPGQGPDTQYF.

This chain joins TRBV7-9 and TRBJ2-1; D unclear. Trimming removed 1 base at V and 4 bases at J, with 11 bases between. CDR1 SEHNR and CDR2 FQNEAQ come from the germline V gene (reference sequence). CDR3 length: 15 amino acids. This chain's CDR3 is CASSLGSLGYNEQFF. The CDR3 DNA is TGTGCCAGCAGCTTAGGATCGCTGGGGTACAATGAGCAGTTCTTC.

The chain carries TRBV5-1 and TRBJ1-1; 8 bases map to TRBD1. Germline V gene lookup returns CDR1 SGHRS and CDR2 YFSETQ. The CDR3 runs to 14 residues. Germline trimming cut 2 bases from V and 10 bases from J; bases unmatched to any gene: 10. This CDR3 is CASSLAGTGGGAFF. The CDR3 DNA follows: TGCGCCAGCAGCTTAGCCGGGACAGGAGGGGGAGCTTTCTTT.

This clone occurred once. This sequence joins TRBV6-6 and TRBJ2-3, with D perhaps TRBD1 (6 bases). V lost 5 bases to trimming and J lost 1 base, with 13 bases between them. The CDR3 length is 15 residues. Germline CDR1 is MNHNY and CDR2 is SVGAGI (reference sequence). CDR3 nucleotide sequence: TGTGCCAGCAGTCCGCCGCCAGGGGGCACAGATACGCAGTATTTT. This translates into CASSPPPGGTDTQYF.

The chain couples TRBV5-5 to TRBJ2-3; D ambiguous. The CDR3 sequence is 17 residues long. Germline V gene data show CDR1 as SGHKS and CDR2 as YYEKEE (reference sequence). The ends were cut back, 1 base at V and 6 bases at J, with 21 bases in the middle. The CDR3 sequence: CASSLKTWPYSFDTQYF. Written as DNA, the CDR3 is TGTGCCAGCAGCTTGAAGACATGGCCCTACTCATTTGATACGCAGTATTTT.

This chain joins TRBV11-2 and TRBJ1-2; D not certain. This CDR3 spans 11 amino acids. Trimming left V 1 base short and J 9 bases short, with 6 bases between. Germline V gives CDR1 SGHAT, CDR2 FQNNGV. The CDR3 nucleotides are TGTGCCAGCAGCTTAGGGGTCCGCTACACCTTC. Translating gives CASSLGVRYTF.

J is TRBJ1-5 and V is TRBV19; no reliable D call. The CDR3 has 14 amino acids. The ends were cut back, 6 bases at V and 2 bases at J, with 11 bases in the middle. Germline V lookup: CDR1 LNHDA, CDR2 SQIVND (reference sequence). This chain's CDR3 is CASREGFGNQPQHF. In nucleotides, the CDR3 is TGTGCCAGTAGGGAAGGGTTTGGCAATCAGCCCCAGCATTTT.

The rearrangement uses TRBV7-9 and TRBJ2-7; 8 nucleotides align to TRBD2. V was clipped by 1 base and J by 4 bases; unmatched bases: 6. Germline V gene lookup returns CDR1 SEHNR and CDR2 FQNEAQ (reference sequence). CDR3 length: 15 residues. The CDR3 DNA reads TGTGCCAGCAGCTTAGGGGTTAGCGGGATGTACGAGCAGTACTTC. Translated: CASSLGVSGMYEQYF.

As to this clone: In the same sample, other DNA sequences code for this CDR3. This sequence joins TRBV5-1 and TRBJ2-2; D possibly matches TRBD1 or TRBD2 (5 bases each). Between the trimmed V and J ends, which lost 5 bases and 3 bases, there was a span of 14 bases. This CDR3 is built from 15 residues. Germline V gene lookup returns CDR1 SGHRS and CDR2 YFSETQ. The CDR3 region is CASRDGTEYTGELFF. The CDR3 DNA is TGCGCCAGCAGGGACGGGACGGAGTACACCGGGGAGCTGTTTTTT.

This chain uses TRBV4-1 with TRBJ2-7; TRBD2 matches 8 bases. The ends lost 3 bases at V and 1 base at J; junction bases unmatched: 5. The CDR3 is 15 amino acids. Per the germline V gene, CDR1 is MGHRA and CDR2 is YSYEKL. The CDR3 DNA reads as TGCGCCAGCAGCCACCGACTAGCGTTTTCCTACGAGCAGTACTTC. Amino acid sequence: CASSHRLAFSYEQYF.

V and J are TRBV28 and TRBJ2-7; D possibly corresponds to TRBD1 (6 bases). V gave up 3 bases and J gave up 0 bases, with 15 bases separating them. The CDR3 consists of 16 residues. CDR1 and CDR2 (germline): MDHEN, SYDVKM. The CDR3 protein is CASSFGGQTVSYEQYF. The CDR3 region has the DNA TGTGCCAGCAGTTTTGGGGGCCAGACCGTCTCCTACGAGCAGTACTTC.

This chain uses TRBV28 with TRBJ1-2, with TRBD1 identical over 9 bases. The CDR3 length is 13 residues. Germline V CDR1 and CDR2: MDHEN, SYDVKM. With V trimmed by 8 bases and J by 6 bases, 7 bases remained unmatched. In DNA, the CDR3 is TGTGCCAGCCGGACAGGGGTTCGTGATGGCTACACCTTC. This sequence encodes CASRTGVRDGYTF.

J is TRBJ2-5 and V is TRBV19, with unresolved D. The tail of the sequence fits TRBJ2-7 better, so the J call may be wrong. In germline, CDR1 is LNHDA, CDR2 SQIVND (reference sequence). The CDR3 sequence is 12 residues long. The CDR3 protein is CASSDTSYEQYF. The CDR3 DNA reads as TGTGCCAGTAGTGACACTTCATACGAGCAGTACTTC.